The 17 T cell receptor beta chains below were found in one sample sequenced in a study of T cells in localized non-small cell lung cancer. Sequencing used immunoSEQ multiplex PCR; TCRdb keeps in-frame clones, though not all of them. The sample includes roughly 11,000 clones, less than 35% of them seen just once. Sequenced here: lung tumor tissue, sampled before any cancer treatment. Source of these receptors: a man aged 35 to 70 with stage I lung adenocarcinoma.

The CDR3 here is CASSLKTGHATNEKLFF. The DNA of the CDR3 is TGTGCCAGCTCACTTAAGACAGGGCATGCAACTAATGAAAAACTGTTTTTT. The chain recombines TRBV18 with TRBJ1-4; 7 nucleotides match TRBD1. This CDR3 spans 17 amino acids. Per the germline V gene, CDR1 is KGHSH and CDR2 is LQKENI. The V segment lost 4 bases and the J segment 0 bases; nucleotides outside the gene matches: 8.

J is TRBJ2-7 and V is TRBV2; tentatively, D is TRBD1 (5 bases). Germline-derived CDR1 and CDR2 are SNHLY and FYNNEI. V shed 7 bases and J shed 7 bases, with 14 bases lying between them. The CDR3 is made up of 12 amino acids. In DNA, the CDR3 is TGTGCCAGCAACGGCAGGGTCGGTGAGCAGTACTTC. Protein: CASNGRVGEQYF.

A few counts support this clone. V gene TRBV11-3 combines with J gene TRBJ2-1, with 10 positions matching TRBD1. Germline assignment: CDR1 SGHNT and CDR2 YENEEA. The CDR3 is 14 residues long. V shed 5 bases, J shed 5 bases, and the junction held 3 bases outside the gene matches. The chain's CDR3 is CASSPGTGDNEQFF. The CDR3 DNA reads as TGTGCCAGCAGCCCCGGGACAGGGGACAATGAGCAGTTCTTC.

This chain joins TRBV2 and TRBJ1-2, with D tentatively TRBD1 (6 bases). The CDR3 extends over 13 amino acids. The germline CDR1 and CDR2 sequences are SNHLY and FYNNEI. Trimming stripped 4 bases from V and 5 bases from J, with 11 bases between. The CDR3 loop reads CASSATGPYGYTF. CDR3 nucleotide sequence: TGTGCCAGCAGTGCGACAGGACCATATGGCTACACCTTC.

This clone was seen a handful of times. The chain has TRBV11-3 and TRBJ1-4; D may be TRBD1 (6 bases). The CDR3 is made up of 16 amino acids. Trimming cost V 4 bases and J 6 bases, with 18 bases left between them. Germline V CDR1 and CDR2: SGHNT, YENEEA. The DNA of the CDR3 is TGTGCCAGCAGCTCACTCCCCGACAGGTTTGATGAAAAACTGTTTTTT. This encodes CASSSLPDRFDEKLFF.

In nucleotides, the CDR3 is TGTGCCAGTAGTGTGGGGCATGGCTACACCTTC. Translation gives CASSVGHGYTF. The gene calls are TRBV19 and TRBJ1-2; a possible D gene is TRBD1 (5 bases). Germline loops: CDR1 LNHDA, CDR2 SQIVND (reference sequence). This CDR3 has 11 amino acids. The ends were cut back, 5 bases at V and 6 bases at J, with 7 bases in the middle.

The CDR3 nucleotides read TGTGCCAGCAGAATGACAGTCTCCTCCTACGAGCAGTACTTC. Translated: CASRMTVSSYEQYF. The chain has TRBV2 and TRBJ2-7, with D tentatively TRBD1 (5 bases). V lost 6 bases to trimming and J lost 0 bases, with 12 bases between them. Germline CDR1 reads SNHLY; CDR2 reads FYNNEI. The CDR3 sequence is 14 residues long.

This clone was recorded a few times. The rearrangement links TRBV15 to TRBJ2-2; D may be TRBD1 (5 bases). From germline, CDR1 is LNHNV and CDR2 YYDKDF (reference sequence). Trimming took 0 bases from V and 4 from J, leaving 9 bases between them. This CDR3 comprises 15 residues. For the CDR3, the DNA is TGTGCCACCAGCAGAGATAAGGGGCGCACCGGGGAGCTGTTTTTT. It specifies CATSRDKGRTGELFF.

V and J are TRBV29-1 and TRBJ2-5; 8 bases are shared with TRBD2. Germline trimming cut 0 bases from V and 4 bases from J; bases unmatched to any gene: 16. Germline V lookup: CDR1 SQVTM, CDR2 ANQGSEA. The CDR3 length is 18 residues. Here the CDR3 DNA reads TGCAGCGTTGAAGATCTTGGTTGGGGACTAGAGGTCAGAGAGACCCAGTACTTC. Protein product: CSVEDLGWGLEVRETQYF.

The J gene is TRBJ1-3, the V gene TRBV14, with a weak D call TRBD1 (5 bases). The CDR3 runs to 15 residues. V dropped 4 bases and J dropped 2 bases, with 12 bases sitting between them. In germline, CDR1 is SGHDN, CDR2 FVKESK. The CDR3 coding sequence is TGTGCCAGCAGCCTCCAGGGAGGTACTGGAAACACCATATATTTT. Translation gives CASSLQGGTGNTIYF.

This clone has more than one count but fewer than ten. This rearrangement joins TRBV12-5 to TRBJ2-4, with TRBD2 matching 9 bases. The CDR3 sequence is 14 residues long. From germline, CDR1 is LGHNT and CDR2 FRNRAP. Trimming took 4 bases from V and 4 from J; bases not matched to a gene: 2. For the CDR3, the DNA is TGTGCTAGTGGTTCCAGCGGGGGGAAAAACATTCAGTACTTC. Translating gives CASGSSGGKNIQYF.

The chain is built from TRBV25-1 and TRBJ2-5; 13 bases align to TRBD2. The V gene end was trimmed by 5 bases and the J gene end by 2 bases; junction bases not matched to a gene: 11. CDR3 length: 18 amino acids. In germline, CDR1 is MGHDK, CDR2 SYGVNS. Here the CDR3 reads CASSFRLAGGLSQETQYF. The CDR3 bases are TGTGCCAGCAGTTTTAGACTAGCGGGGGGTCTTTCACAAGAGACCCAGTACTTC.

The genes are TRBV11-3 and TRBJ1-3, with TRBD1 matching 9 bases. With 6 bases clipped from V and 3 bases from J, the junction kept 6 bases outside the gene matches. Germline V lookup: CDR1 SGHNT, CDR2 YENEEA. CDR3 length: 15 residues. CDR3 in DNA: TGTGCCAGCAGTTCCGGGACAGGGCATGGAAACACCATATATTTT. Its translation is CASSSGTGHGNTIYF.

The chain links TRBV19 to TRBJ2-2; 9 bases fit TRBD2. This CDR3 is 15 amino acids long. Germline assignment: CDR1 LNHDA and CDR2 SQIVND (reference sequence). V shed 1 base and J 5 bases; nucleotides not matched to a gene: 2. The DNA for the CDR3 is TGTGCCAGTAGTATAGCCAGCGGGGGGACCGGGGAGCTGTTTTTT. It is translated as CASSIASGGTGELFF.

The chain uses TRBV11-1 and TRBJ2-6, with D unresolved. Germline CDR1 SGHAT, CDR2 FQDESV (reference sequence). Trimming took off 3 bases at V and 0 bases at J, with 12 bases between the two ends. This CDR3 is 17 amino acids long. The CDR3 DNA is TGTGCCAGCAGCTTGCTGGCCATTACCTCTGGGGCCAACGTCCTGACTTTC. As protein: CASSLLAITSGANVLTF.

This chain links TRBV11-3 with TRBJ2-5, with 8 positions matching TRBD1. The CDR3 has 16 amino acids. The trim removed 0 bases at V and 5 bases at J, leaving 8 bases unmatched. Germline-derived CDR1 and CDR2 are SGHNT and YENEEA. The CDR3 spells CASSLERQGWAETQYF. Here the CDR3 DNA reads TGTGCCAGCAGCTTAGAGAGACAGGGGTGGGCGGAGACCCAGTACTTC. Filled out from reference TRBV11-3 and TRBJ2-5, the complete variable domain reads EAGVVQSPRYKIIEKKQPVAFWCNPISGHNTLYWYLQNLGQGPELLIRYENEEAVDDSQLPKDRFSAERLKGVDSTLKIQPAELGDSAVYLCASSLERQGWAETQYFGPGTRLLVL.

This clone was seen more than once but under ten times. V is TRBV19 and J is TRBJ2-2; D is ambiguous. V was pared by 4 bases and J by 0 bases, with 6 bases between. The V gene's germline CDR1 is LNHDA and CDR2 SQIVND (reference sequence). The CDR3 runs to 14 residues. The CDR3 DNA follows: TGTGCCAGTAGTACTTACTCGAACACCGGGGAGCTGTTTTTT. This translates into CASSTYSNTGELFF.